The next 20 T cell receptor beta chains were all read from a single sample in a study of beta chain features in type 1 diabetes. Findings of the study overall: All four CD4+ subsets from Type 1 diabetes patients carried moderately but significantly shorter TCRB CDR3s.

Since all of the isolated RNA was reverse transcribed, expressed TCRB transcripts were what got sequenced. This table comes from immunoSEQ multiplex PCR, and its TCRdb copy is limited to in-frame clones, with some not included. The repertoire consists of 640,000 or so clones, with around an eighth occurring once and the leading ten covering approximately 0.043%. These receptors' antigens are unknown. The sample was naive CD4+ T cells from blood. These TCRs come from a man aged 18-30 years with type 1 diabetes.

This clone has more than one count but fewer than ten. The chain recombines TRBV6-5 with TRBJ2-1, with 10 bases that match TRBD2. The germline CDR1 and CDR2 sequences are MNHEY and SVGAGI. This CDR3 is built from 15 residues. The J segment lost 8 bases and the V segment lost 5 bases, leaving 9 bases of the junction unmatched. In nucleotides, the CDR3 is TGTGCCAGCAGTCGCCTAGCGGGAGCTCGTCATGAGCAGTTCTTC. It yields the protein CASSRLAGARHEQFF.

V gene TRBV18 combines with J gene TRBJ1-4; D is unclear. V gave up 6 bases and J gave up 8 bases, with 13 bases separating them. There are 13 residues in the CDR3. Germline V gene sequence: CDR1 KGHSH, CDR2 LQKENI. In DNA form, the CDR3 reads TGTGCCAGCTCCCGAGCTGGAAGGGAAAAACTGTTTTTT. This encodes CASSRAGREKLFF.

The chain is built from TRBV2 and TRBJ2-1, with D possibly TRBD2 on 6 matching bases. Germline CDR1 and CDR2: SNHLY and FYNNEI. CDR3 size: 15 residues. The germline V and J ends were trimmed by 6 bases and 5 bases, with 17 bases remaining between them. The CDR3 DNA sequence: TGTGCCAGCAGCGAGACGGGACTTACCAACAATGAGCAGTTCTTC. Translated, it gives CASSETGLTNNEQFF. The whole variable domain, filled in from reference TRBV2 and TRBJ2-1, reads EPEVTQTPSHQVTQMGQEVILRCVPISNHLYFYWYRQILGQKVEFLVSFYNNEISEKSEIFDDQFSVERPDGSNFTLKIRSTKLEDSAMYFCASSETGLTNNEQFFGPGTRLTVL.

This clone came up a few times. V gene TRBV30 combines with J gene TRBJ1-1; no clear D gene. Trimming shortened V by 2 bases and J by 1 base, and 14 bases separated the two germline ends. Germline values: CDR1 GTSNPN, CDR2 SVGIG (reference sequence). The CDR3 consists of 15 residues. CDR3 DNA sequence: TGTGCCTGGAGTCGCCGGGGAGCCGGGAACACTGAAGCTTTCTTT. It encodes CAWSRRGAGNTEAFF.

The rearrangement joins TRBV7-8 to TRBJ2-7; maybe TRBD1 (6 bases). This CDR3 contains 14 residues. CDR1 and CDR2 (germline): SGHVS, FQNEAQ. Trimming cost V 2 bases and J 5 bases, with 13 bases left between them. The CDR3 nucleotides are TGTGCCAGCAGCTTAAACCCAGGGGTTAACGAGCAGTACTTC. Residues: CASSLNPGVNEQYF.

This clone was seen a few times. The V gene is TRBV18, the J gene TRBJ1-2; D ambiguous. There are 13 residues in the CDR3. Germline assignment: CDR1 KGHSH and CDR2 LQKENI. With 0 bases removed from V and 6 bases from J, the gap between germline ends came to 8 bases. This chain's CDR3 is CASSPPGSDGYTF. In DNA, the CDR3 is TGTGCCAGCTCACCACCGGGGTCGGATGGCTACACCTTC.

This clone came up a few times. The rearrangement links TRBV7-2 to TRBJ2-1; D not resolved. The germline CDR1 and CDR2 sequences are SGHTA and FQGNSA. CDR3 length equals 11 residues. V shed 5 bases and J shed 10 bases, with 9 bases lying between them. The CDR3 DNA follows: TGTGCCAGCAGCAAGGCATGGGAGCAGTTCTTC. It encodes CASSKAWEQFF.

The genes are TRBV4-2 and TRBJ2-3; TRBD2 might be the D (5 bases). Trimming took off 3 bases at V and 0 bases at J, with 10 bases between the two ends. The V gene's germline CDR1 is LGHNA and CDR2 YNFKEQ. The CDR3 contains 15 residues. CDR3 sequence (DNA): TGTGCCAGCAGCCAGAGAGCGGCTAGCACAGATACGCAGTATTTT. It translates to CASSQRAASTDTQYF.

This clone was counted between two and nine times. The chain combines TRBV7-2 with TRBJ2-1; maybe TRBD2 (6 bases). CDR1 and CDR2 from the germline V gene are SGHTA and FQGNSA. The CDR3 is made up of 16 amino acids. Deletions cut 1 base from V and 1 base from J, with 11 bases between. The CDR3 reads CASSLVRGGSYNEQFF. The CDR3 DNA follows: TGTGCCAGCAGCTTAGTTAGGGGAGGATCCTACAATGAGCAGTTCTTC.

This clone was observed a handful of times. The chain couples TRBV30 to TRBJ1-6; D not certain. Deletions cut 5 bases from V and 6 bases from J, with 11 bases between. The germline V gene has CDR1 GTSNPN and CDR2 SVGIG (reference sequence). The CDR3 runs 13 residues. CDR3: CAWELGSNSPLHF. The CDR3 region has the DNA TGTGCCTGGGAGTTGGGCTCTAATTCACCCCTCCACTTT.

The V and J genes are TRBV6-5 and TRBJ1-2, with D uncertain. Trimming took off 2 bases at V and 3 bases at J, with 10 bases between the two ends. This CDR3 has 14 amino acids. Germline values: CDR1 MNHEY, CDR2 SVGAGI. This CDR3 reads CASSYQVSDYGYTF. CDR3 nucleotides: TGTGCCAGCAGTTACCAGGTTTCGGACTATGGCTACACCTTC.

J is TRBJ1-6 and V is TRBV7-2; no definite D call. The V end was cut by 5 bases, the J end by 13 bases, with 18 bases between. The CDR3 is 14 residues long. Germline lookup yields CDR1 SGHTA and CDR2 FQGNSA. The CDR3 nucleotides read TGTGCCAGCAGCCCCCAGCAGGCCCTTGTTCCCCTCCACTTT. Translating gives CASSPQQALVPLHF.

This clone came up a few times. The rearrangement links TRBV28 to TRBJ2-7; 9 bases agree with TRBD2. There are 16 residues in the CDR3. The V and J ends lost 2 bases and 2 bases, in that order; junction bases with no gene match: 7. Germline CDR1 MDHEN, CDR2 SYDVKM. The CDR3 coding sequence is TGTGCCAGCAGTTTAGCCGGGCTAGCGGGACCCTACGAGCAGTACTTC. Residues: CASSLAGLAGPYEQYF.

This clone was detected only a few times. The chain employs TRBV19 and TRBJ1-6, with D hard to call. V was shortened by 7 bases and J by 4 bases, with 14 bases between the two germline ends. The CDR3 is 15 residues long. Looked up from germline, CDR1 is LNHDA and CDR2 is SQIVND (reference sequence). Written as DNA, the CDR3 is TGTGCCAGTACCCTGGGGATCCGGTATAATTCACCCCTCCACTTT. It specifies CASTLGIRYNSPLHF.

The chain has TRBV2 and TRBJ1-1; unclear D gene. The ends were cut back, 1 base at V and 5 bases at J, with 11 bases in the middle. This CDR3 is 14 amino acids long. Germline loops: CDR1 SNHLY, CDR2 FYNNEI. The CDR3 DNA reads TGTGCCAGCAGTGAAGAACCACCGGCGACTGAAGCTTTCTTT. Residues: CASSEEPPATEAFF.

The CDR3 nucleotides read TGCGCCAGCAGCCAAGACCCACAGGGCACTGAAGCTTTCTTT. Its protein is CASSQDPQGTEAFF. The chain combines TRBV4-3 with TRBJ1-1; TRBD1 is a possible D gene (6 bases). The CDR3 extends over 14 amino acids. Per the germline V gene, CDR1 is LGHNA and CDR2 is YSLEER. The V end lost 0 bases, the J end lost 4 bases, and 9 bases lay between the germline ends.

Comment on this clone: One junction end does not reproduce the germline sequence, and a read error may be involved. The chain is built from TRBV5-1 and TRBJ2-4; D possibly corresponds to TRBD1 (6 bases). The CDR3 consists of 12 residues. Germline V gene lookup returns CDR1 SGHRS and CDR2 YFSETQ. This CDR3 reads CASSSTYGQSHF. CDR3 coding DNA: TGCGCCAGCAGCTCAACCTACGGACAGTCCCACTTC. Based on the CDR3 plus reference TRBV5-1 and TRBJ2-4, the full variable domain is KAGVTQTPRYLIKTRGQQVTLSCSPISGHRSVSWYQQTPGQGLQFLFEYFSETQRNKGNFPGRFSGRQFSNSRSEMNVSTLELGDSALYLCASSSTYGQSHFGAGTRLSVL.

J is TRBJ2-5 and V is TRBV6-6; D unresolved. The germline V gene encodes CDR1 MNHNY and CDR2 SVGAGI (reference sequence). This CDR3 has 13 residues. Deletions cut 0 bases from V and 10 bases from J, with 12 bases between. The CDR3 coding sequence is TGTGCCAGCAGTTACTCGATGCCTGGCAGCCAGTACTTC. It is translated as CASSYSMPGSQYF.

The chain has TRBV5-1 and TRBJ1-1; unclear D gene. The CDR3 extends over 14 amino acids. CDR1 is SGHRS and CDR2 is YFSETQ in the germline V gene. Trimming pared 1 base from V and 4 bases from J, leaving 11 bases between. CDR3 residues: CASSLSMGSTEAFF. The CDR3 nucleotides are TGCGCCAGCAGCTTGTCTATGGGGAGCACTGAAGCTTTCTTT.

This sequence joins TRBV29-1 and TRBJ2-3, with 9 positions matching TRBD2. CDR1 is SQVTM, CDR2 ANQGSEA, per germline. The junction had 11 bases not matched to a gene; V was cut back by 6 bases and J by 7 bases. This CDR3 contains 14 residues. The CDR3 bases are TGCAGCGTCTCACCGCGGGAGGGTGGATATACGCAGTATTTT. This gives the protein CSVSPREGGYTQYF.